This T cell receptor (beta chain) was retrieved from a study of technical replicates of blood from several donors. Assay used: immunoSEQ multiplex PCR; TCRdb lists only in-frame clones, some missing. The table includes tens of thousands of clones, roughly 92% detected once. The sequence was obtained from a human donor in good health. The sequenced sample was T cells isolated from PBMCs.

CDR3 residues: CASRAGLSNQPQHF. CDR3 DNA: TGTGCCAGCAGGGCGGGGTTAAGCAATCAGCCCCAGCATTTT. The J gene is TRBJ1-5, the V gene TRBV27; no reliable D call. The germline V and J ends were trimmed by 6 bases and 1 base, with 10 bases remaining between them. The V gene's germline CDR1 is MNHEY and CDR2 SMNVEV (reference sequence). The CDR3 spans 14 residues.